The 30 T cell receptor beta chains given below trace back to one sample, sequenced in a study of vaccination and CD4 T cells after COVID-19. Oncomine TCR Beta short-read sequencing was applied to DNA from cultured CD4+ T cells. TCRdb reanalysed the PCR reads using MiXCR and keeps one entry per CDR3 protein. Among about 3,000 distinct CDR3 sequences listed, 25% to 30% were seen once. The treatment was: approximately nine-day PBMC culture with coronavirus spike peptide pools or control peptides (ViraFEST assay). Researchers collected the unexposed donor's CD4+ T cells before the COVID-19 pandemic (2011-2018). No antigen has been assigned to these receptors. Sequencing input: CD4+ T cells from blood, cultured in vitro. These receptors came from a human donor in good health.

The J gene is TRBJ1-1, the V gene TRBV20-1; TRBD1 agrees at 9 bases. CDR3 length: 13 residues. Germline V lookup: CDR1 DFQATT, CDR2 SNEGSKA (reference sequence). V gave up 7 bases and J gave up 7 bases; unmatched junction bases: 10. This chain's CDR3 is CSVNRGRGSEAFF. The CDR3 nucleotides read TGCAGTGTCAACAGGGGGCGAGGAAGTGAAGCTTTCTTT.

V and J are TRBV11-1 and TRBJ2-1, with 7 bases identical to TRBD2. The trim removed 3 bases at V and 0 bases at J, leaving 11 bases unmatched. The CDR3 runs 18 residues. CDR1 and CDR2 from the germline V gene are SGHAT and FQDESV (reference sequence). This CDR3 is CASSLGQRGSPSYNEQFF. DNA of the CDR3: TGTGCCAGCAGCTTGGGCCAGCGGGGTTCGCCCTCCTACAATGAGCAGTTCTTC.

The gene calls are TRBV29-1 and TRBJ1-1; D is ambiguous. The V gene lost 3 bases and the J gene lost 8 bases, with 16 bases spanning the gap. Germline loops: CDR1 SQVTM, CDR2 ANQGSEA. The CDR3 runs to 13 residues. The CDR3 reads CSVESEGFSEAFF. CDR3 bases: TGCAGCGTTGAGTCCGAAGGATTCTCCGAAGCTTTCTTT.

The CDR3 protein is CATSQDRGPTEAFF. CDR3 DNA: TGTGCCACCTCACAGGACAGGGGGCCGACTGAAGCTTTCTTT. The genes are TRBV19 and TRBJ1-1, with 11 bases aligning to TRBD1. Germline CDR1 and CDR2: LNHDA and SQIVND (reference sequence). CDR3 length equals 14 residues. V lost 10 bases and J lost 5; bases outside the gene matches: 9.

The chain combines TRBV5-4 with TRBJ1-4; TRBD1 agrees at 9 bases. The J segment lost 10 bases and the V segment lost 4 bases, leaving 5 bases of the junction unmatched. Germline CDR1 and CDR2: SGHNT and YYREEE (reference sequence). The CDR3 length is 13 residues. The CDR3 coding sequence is TGTGCCAGCAGCGGCCGACAGGGGGGAAAACTGTTTTTT. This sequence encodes CASSGRQGGKLFF.

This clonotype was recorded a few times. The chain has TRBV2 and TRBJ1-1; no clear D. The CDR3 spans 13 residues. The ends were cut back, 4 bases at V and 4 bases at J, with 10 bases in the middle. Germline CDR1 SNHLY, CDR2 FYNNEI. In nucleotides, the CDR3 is TGTGCCAGCAGTGGGACGGAATTCACTGAAGCTTTCTTT. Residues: CASSGTEFTEAFF.

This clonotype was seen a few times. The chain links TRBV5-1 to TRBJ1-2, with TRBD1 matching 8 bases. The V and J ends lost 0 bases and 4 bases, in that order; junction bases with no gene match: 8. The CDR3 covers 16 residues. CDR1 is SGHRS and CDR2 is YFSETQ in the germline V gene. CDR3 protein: CASSLGRTGLTYGYTF. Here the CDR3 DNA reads TGCGCCAGCAGCTTGGGCCGGACAGGGTTAACCTATGGCTACACCTTC.

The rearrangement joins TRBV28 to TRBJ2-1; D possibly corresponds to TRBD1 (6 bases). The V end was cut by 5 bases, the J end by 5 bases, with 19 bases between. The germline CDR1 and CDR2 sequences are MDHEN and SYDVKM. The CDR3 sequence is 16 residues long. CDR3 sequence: CASSGRQANNHNEQFF. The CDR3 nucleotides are TGTGCCAGCAGTGGACGACAGGCCAATAATCACAATGAGCAGTTCTTC.

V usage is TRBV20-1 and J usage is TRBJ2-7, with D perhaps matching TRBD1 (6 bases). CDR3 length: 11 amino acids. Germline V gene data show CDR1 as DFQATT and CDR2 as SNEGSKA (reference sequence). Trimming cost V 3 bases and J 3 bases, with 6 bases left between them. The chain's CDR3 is CSARDSYEQYF. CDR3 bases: TGCAGTGCTAGGGACAGCTACGAGCAGTACTTC.

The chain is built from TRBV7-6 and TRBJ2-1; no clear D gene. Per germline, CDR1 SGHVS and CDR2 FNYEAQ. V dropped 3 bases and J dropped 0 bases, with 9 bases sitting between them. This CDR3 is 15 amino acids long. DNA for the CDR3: TGTGCCAGCAGCTTTACTTTAAGCTCCTACAATGAGCAGTTCTTC. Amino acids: CASSFTLSSYNEQFF.

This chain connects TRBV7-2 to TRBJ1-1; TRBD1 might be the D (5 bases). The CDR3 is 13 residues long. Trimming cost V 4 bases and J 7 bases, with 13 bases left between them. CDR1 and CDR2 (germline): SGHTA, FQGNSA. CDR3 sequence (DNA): TGTGCCAGCAGCTCCCAAGGGGAGTTTGAAGCTTTCTTT. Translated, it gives CASSSQGEFEAFF.

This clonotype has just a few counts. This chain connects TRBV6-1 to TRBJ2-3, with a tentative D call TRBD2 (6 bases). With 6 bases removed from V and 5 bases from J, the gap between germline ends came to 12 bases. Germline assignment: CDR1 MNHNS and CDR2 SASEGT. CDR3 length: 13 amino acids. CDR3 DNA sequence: TGTGCCAGCAGGGCTAGCGTGGGAGATACGCAGTATTTT. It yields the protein CASRASVGDTQYF.

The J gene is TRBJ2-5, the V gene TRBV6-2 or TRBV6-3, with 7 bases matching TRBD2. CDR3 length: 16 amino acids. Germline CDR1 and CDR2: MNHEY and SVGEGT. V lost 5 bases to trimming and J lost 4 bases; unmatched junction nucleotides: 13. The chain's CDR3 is CASSRRGLSLGETQYF. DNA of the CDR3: TGTGCCAGCAGTAGAAGGGGACTATCCTTGGGAGAGACCCAGTACTTC.

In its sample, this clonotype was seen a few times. The CDR3 is CSAPRRYQETQYF. Written as DNA, the CDR3 is TGCAGTGCTCCCCGGCGGTACCAAGAGACCCAGTACTTC. The V and J genes are TRBV20-1 and TRBJ2-5, with D hard to call. The germline V gene has CDR1 DFQATT and CDR2 SNEGSKA (reference sequence). CDR3 length: 13 amino acids. V was trimmed by 5 bases and J by 0 bases, leaving 10 bases between them.

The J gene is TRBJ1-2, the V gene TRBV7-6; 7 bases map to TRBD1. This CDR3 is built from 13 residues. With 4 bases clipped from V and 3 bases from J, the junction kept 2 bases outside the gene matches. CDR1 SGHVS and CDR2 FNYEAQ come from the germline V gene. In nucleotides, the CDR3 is TGTGCCAGCAGCTACGGGACAGACTATGGCTACACCTTC. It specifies CASSYGTDYGYTF.

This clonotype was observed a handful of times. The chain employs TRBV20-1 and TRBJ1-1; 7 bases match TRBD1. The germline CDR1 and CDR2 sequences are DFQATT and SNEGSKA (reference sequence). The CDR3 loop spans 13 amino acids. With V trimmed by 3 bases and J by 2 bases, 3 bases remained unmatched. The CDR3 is CSASRGGNTEAFF. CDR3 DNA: TGCAGTGCTAGCAGGGGGGGAAACACTGAAGCTTTCTTT.

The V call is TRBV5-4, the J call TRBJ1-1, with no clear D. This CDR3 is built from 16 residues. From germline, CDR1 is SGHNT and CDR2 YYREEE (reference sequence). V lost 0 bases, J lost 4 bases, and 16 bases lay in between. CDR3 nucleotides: TGTGCCAGCAGCTTGGGGCAAGGTTTGGGCCTCACTGAAGCTTTCTTT. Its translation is CASSLGQGLGLTEAFF.

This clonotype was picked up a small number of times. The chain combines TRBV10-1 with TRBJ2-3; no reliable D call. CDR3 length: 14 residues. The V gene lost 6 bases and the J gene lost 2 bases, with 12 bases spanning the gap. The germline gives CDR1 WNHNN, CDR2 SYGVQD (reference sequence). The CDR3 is CASSPTYITDTQYF. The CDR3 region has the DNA TGCGCCAGCAGCCCTACCTATATCACAGATACGCAGTATTTT.

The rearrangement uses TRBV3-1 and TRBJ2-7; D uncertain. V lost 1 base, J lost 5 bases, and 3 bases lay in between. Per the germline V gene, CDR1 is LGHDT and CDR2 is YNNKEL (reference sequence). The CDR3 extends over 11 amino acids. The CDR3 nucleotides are TGTGCCAGCAGCCAAGTACACGAGCAGTACTTC. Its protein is CASSQVHEQYF.

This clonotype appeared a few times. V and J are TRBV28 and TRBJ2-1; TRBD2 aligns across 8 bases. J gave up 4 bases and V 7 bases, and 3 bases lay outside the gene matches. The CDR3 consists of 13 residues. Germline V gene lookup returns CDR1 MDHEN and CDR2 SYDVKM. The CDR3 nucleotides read TGTGCCAGCACGCCTAGCGGGTACAATGAGCAGTTCTTC. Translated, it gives CASTPSGYNEQFF.

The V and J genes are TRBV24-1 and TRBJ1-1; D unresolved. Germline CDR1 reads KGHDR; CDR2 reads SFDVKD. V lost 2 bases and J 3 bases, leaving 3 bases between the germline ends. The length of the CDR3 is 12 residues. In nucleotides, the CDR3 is TGTGCCACCAGTGATTCGGACACTGAAGCTTTCTTT. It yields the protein CATSDSDTEAFF.

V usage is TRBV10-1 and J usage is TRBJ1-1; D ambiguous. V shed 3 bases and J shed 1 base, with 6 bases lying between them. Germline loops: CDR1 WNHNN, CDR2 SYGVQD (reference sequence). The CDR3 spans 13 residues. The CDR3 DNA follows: TGCGCCAGCAGTGAAGGCAGGAACACTGAAGCTTTCTTT. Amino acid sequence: CASSEGRNTEAFF.

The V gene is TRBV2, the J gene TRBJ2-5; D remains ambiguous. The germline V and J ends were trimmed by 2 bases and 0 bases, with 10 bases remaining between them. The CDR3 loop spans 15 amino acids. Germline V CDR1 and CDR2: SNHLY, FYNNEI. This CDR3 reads CASSEYNSHQETQYF. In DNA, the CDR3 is TGTGCCAGCAGTGAATATAACAGCCACCAAGAGACCCAGTACTTC. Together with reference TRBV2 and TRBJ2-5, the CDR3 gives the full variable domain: EPEVTQTPSHQVTQMGQEVILRCVPISNHLYFYWYRQILGQKVEFLVSFYNNEISEKSEIFDDQFSVERPDGSNFTLKIRSTKLEDSAMYFCASSEYNSHQETQYFGPGTRLLVL.

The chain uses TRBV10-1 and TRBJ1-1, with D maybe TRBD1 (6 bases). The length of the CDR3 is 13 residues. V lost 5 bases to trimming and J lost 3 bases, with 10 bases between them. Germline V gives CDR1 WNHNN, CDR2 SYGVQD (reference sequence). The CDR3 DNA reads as TGCGCCAGCAGTTACAGGGAAGACACTGAAGCTTTCTTT. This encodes CASSYREDTEAFF.

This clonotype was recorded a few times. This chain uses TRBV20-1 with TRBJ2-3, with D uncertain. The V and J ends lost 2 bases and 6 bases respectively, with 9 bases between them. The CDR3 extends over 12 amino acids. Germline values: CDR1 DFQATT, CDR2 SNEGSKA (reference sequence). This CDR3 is CSARHLGDTQYF. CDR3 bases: TGCAGTGCTAGACACCTGGGGGATACGCAGTATTTT.

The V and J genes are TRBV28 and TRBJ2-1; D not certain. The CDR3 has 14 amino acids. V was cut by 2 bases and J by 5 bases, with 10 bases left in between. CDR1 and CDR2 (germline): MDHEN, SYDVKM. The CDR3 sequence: CASSLNGRNNEQFF. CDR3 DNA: TGTGCCAGCAGTTTAAATGGCCGGAACAATGAGCAGTTCTTC.

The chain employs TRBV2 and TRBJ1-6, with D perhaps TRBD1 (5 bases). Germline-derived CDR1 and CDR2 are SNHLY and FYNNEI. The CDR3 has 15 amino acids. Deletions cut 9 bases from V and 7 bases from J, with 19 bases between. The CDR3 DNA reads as TGTGCCAGTACTATCCTCCGGACATCGAATTCACCCCTCCACTTT. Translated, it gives CASTILRTSNSPLHF. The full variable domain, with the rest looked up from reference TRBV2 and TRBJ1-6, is EPEVTQTPSHQVTQMGQEVILRCVPISNHLYFYWYRQILGQKVEFLVSFYNNEISEKSEIFDDQFSVERPDGSNFTLKIRSTKLEDSAMYFCASTILRTSNSPLHFGNGTRLTVT.

CDR3 residues: CATTKGDYSNQPQHF. The CDR3 coding sequence is TGTGCCACCACTAAGGGAGATTATAGCAATCAGCCCCAGCATTTT. The chain is built from TRBV10-3 and TRBJ1-5; no reliable D call. The V end was cut by 10 bases, the J end by 0 bases, with 16 bases between. Per the germline V gene, CDR1 is ENHRY and CDR2 is SYGVKD. The CDR3 runs 15 residues.

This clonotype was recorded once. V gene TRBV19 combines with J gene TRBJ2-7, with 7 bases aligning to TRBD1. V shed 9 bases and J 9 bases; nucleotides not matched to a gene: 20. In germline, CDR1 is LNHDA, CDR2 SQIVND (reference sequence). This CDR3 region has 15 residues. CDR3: CARSLRDRDFGGQYF. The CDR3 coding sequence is TGTGCCAGATCCCTCCGGGACAGAGACTTTGGCGGGCAGTACTTC.

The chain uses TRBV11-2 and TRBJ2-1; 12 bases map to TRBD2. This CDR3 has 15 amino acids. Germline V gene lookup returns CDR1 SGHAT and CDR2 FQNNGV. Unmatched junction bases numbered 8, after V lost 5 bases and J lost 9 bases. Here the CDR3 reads CASSRRLAGVVEQFF. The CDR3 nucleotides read TGTGCCAGCAGCCGAAGACTAGCGGGAGTGGTTGAGCAGTTCTTC.